One T cell receptor (beta chain) is described in this entry. Its antigen is unidentified. Germline V gene sequence: CDR1 MNHNY, CDR2 SVGAGI (reference sequence). With 2 bases removed from V and 4 bases from J, the gap between germline ends came to 17 bases. This CDR3 has 16 residues. PCR used 60 Vbeta primers and 13 Jbeta primers. TCRdb's copy holds only in-frame clones and misses some; the assay was immunoSEQ multiplex PCR. The repertoire has 150,000 to 200,000 clones, around 72% of them found once; the top ten carry approximately 7.1%. The sample comes from a study of cytomegalovirus exposure and HLA in healthy donors. Findings and caveats of the study: According to an earlier analysis, most TCR beta V segments yielded productive rearrangements about 90% or about 30% of the time.

The sequence was obtained from a man in his forties in good health and CMV-seropositive. The chain couples TRBV6-6 to TRBJ2-5; a weak D match, TRBD1 (6 bases). The sequenced sample consisted of PBMCs. The CDR3 sequence is CASSYTPGHKLETQYF. The CDR3 coding sequence is TGTGCCAGCAGTTACACCCCGGGACACAAATTAGAGACCCAGTACTTC.